The present TCR beta chain was sequenced within a study of blood T cell repertoires in COVID-19. Germline values: CDR1 MDHEN, CDR2 SYDVKM. The CDR3 is 15 residues long. Between the trimmed V and J ends, which lost 7 bases and 3 bases, there was a span of 16 bases. Sequenced by immunoSEQ multiplex PCR; TCRdb stores in-frame clones only, minus some. The sample consists of around 250,000 clones, roughly four fifths of them appearing once. This sequence originates from a man aged 30 to 39 who had recovered from COVID-19. Sequenced material: peripheral blood. V is TRBV28 and J is TRBJ1-5; D unclear. CDR3 in amino acids: CASISGVGPNQPQHF. The DNA of the CDR3 is TGTGCCAGCATATCCGGGGTTGGGCCCAATCAGCCCCAGCATTTT.